Listed below are T cell receptor beta chains from one sample, sequenced in a study of blood T cell repertoires in COVID-19. Some clones are missing from TCRdb's copy, which holds only in-frame ones; the method was immunoSEQ multiplex PCR. The repertoire holds fewer than 250,000 clones, 65% to 85% seen once, with 2.5% to 3.5% in the top ten. Source material: peripheral blood. The source is a man in his fifties with active or convalescent COVID-19. CDR3s include the opening cysteine and the closing phenylalanine or tryptophan. A D gene is named only where the DNA matches it firmly. Clone size is shown for a subset of rows, as once, few, many or a class of expanded clone.

size	V	J	D	DNA	CDR3
-	TRBV28	TRBJ2-3	TRBD2	TGTGCCAGCAGTCCTAACCCCGGGAGGGAGAGCACAGATACGCAGTATTTT	CASSPNPGRESTDTQYF
-	TRBV21-1	TRBJ1-2	-	TGTGCCAGCAGCAAACCCAGGGCTAACTATGGCTACACCTTC	CASSKPRANYGYTF
-	TRBV5-1	TRBJ1-4	-	TGCGCCAGCAGCTTGTTCGGGGGAACTAATGAAAAACTGTTTTTT	CASSLFGGTNEKLFF
-	TRBV27	TRBJ1-4	TRBD1	TGTGCCAGCAGTTTCTCCCCAGGGGGCTTGGGTGAAAAACTGTTTTTT	CASSFSPGGLGEKLFF
few	TRBV7-2	TRBJ1-2	TRBD1	TGTGCCAGCAGCTTAGCGTCAGGGGGCAGGGGTGGCTACACCTTC	CASSLASGGRGGYTF
-	TRBV7-9	TRBJ1-2	-	TGTGCCAGCAGCTTAGAAGGTGCAGGGAAGGATGGCTACACCTTC	CASSLEGAGKDGYTF
-	TRBV7-9	TRBJ1-1	-	TGTGCCAGCAGCTCGTTACAGGGTTGGGCTGAAGCTTTCTTT	CASSSLQGWAEAFF
-	TRBV2	TRBJ1-1	-	TGTGCCAGCAGTGAACGTACGGGGGAAGGGACTGAAGCTTTCTTT	CASSERTGEGTEAFF
-	TRBV9	TRBJ1-5	-	TGTGCCAGCAGCCCTTTCTCTTCTAGCAATCAGCCCCAGCATTTT	CASSPFSSSNQPQHF
few	TRBV5-8	TRBJ1-5	-	TGTGCCAGCAGCTTGGAAGGGGGGGGCAATCAGCCCCAGCATTTT	CASSLEGGGNQPQHF
-	TRBV6-6	TRBJ1-2	TRBD1	TGTGCCAGCAGTACCGCAACAGGGGCGCTGGGTGGCTACACCTTC	CASSTATGALGGYTF
-	TRBV15	TRBJ1-5	-	TGTGCCACCAGCAGAGAACAGGACCACAATCAGCCCCAGCATTTT	CATSREQDHNQPQHF
-	TRBV3-1/TRBV3-2	TRBJ1-3	-	TGTGCCAGCAGCCCCGGGTCCGTGAACACCATATATTTT	CASSPGSVNTIYF
-	TRBV10-3	TRBJ2-7	-	TGTGCCATCAGGGACAACTACGAGCAGTACTTC	CAIRDNYEQYF
few	TRBV14	TRBJ1-2	-	TGTGCCAGCAGCCAAGATCGGAGCTACTATGGCTACACCTTC	CASSQDRSYYGYTF
-	TRBV4-2	TRBJ2-5	-	TGTGCCAGCAGCCAAGATTTAAAACGGAGGGAGACCCAGTACTTC	CASSQDLKRRETQYF
-	TRBV3-1/TRBV3-2	TRBJ1-2	-	TGTGCCAGCAGCCAAGATTCGTACTATGGCTACACCTTC	CASSQDSYYGYTF
-	TRBV19	TRBJ2-5	TRBD1	TGTGCCAGTAGTATAGCGGATAGGACAGGTCAAGAGACCCAGTACTTC	CASSIADRTGQETQYF
-	TRBV5-5	TRBJ2-5	-	TGTGCCAGCAGCCAGGAGGGGACGGAGACCCAGTACTTC	CASSQEGTETQYF
-	TRBV21-1	TRBJ2-3	-	TGTGCCAGCAGCGCCCCTAGCGTGGGGGGGCAAGATACGCAGTATTTT	CASSAPSVGGQDTQYF
-	TRBV5-1	TRBJ2-3	TRBD2	TGCGCCACTCGACTAGCGGGAGTGGCAGATACGCAGTATTTT	CATRLAGVADTQYF
-	TRBV15	TRBJ2-3	-	TGTGCCACCAGCATAACAGCGGCCGATACGCAGTATTTT	CATSITAADTQYF
-	TRBV27	TRBJ1-1	-	TGTGCCAGCAGTTTAATTGGCAGGGGTCCGAACACTGAAGCTTTCTTT	CASSLIGRGPNTEAFF
-	TRBV7-8	TRBJ1-5	-	TGTGCCAGCACCCCCGACTGGAATCAGCCCCAGCATTTT	CASTPDWNQPQHF
once	TRBV19	TRBJ1-5	-	TGTGCCAGTAGTACCACCGGGACTCCCAGCAATCAGCCCCAGCATTTT	CASSTTGTPSNQPQHF
once	TRBV24-1	TRBJ2-7	-	TGTGCCACCAGTGCCACGGGGACCGGGAGCTCCTACGAGCAGTACTTC	CATSATGTGSSYEQYF
-	TRBV19	TRBJ2-7	TRBD1	TGTGCCAGTAGTATTGGCAGGGGGTATACCTACGAGCAGTACTTC	CASSIGRGYTYEQYF
-	TRBV5-1	TRBJ1-5	TRBD1	TGCGCCAGCAGACCTGGGACAGGCAATCAGCCCCAGCATTTT	CASRPGTGNQPQHF
-	TRBV18	TRBJ1-1	-	TGTGCCAGCTCACCCTTAGCATTTGAAGCTTTCTTT	CASSPLAFEAFF
-	TRBV18	TRBJ1-1	TRBD1	TGTGCCAGCTCACCGATCAGGGGGCAGAACACTGAAGCTTTCTTT	CASSPIRGQNTEAFF
-	TRBV7-2	TRBJ2-5	TRBD2	TGTGCCAGCAGCTTAGTTAGCGGGGGGGGTCAAGAGACCCAGTACTTC	CASSLVSGGGQETQYF
-	TRBV28	TRBJ1-4	TRBD1	TGTGCCAGCCGACAGGGGTCGGATGAAAAACTGTTTTTT	CASRQGSDEKLFF
-	TRBV7-6	TRBJ2-2	TRBD2	TGTGCCAGCAGCTTAGGAGGGCTAGCGGGAATGACCGGGGAGCTGTTTTTT	CASSLGGLAGMTGELFF
-	TRBV12-3/TRBV12-4	TRBJ1-1	-	TGTGCCAGCAGTTTCGGGAGGCAGGAAGCTTTCTTT	CASSFGRQEAFF
-	TRBV11-2	TRBJ1-2	-	TGTGCCAGCAGCCCTCTAGATAGCACGGGCTACACCTTC	CASSPLDSTGYTF
-	TRBV28	TRBJ2-7	-	TGTGCCAGCAGTCTACCTGGGAGCTACGAGCAGTACTTC	CASSLPGSYEQYF
-	TRBV7-9	TRBJ2-2	TRBD2	TGTGCCAGCAGACCACAGGGACTAGCGGGCGACACCGGGGAGCTGTTTTTT	CASRPQGLAGDTGELFF
-	TRBV9	TRBJ1-5	TRBD1	TGTGCCAGCAGCTTGGGACAGGGCGATCAGCCCCAGCATTTT	CASSLGQGDQPQHF
-	TRBV7-2	TRBJ2-7	-	TGTGCCAGCAGCCTCCGTGAAGGGAGCTACTACGAGCAGTACTTC	CASSLREGSYYEQYF
few	TRBV6-5	TRBJ2-7	TRBD1	TGTGCCAGCATGAAAAGGCAGGGGGATTTCTACGAGCAGTACTTC	CASMKRQGDFYEQYF
-	TRBV7-3	TRBJ2-1	TRBD2	TGTGCCAGCAGCTTAATGAACTTCCTAGCGGGTAACTACAATGAGCAGTTCTTC	CASSLMNFLAGNYNEQFF
-	TRBV30	TRBJ1-2	-	TGTGCCTGCCACAGGGCGGGTGGCTACACCTTC	CACHRAGGYTF
-	TRBV12-2	TRBJ1-3	-	TGTGCAAGTCGCCCCCCCCCTGGGCGGGAAACTGGAAACACCATATATTTT	CASRPPPGRETGNTIYF
-	TRBV19	TRBJ1-6	TRBD1	TGTGCCAGTAGTTTTCGGACAGGGGGCGAGTCACCCCTCCACTTT	CASSFRTGGESPLHF
few	TRBV4-1	TRBJ1-1	TRBD1	TGCGCCAGCAGCCAAACCCCGGACAGGCGGCTGAACACTGAAGCTTTCTTT	CASSQTPDRRLNTEAFF
-	TRBV24-1	TRBJ1-5	TRBD1	TGTGCCACCAGTGATTCGGGACAGGGAGGGGGACAGCCCCAGCATTTT	CATSDSGQGGGQPQHF
-	TRBV2	TRBJ1-2	TRBD1	TGTGCCAGCAGTCCGGAGACAGGGTTTAATGGCTACACCTTC	CASSPETGFNGYTF
once	TRBV19	TRBJ2-1	TRBD2	TGTGCCAGTCGATTTAGCGGGAGCTCCTACAATGAGCAGTTCTTC	CASRFSGSSYNEQFF
-	TRBV10-1	TRBJ1-6	TRBD1	TGCGCCAGTCCTCGTTTGGACAGGGGTTATTCACCCCTCCACTTT	CASPRLDRGYSPLHF
-	TRBV5-4	TRBJ2-1	-	TGTGCCAGCAGCTTGGGAGGCCCAGTCTACAATGAGCAGTTCTTC	CASSLGGPVYNEQFF